What follows are 18 T cell receptor beta chains derived from one specimen sequenced in a study of glioma-infiltrating T cells. Using RNA template, CDR3s of TCR alpha and beta were amplified with iRepertoire arm-PCR. Each CDR3 protein gets one entry after TCRdb re-called the multiplex PCR reads with MiXCR. Seen here are more than 90,000 distinct CDR3 sequences, roughly 37% observed once, and the top ten hold around two fifths. The material sequenced was glioma tissue, nonneoplastic brain tissue, or PBMCs (not recorded which). Receptors originate from a human donor with low-grade glioma or glioblastoma, undergoing nonglioma brain surgery, or in good health (not recorded which).

This clonotype was observed many times. This sequence joins TRBV14 and TRBJ2-3; 11 bases fit TRBD2. Germline values: CDR1 SGHDN, CDR2 FVKESK. This CDR3 contains 17 residues. V lost 4 bases and J lost 1; bases outside the gene matches: 7. The CDR3 sequence is CASSLLAGGTGTDTQYF. The CDR3 nucleotides read TGTGCCAGCAGCCTTCTAGCGGGAGGAACGGGCACAGATACGCAGTATTTT. The whole variable domain, remainder taken from reference TRBV14 and TRBJ2-3, is EAGVTQFPSHSVIEKGQTVTLRCDPISGHDNLYWYRRVMGKEIKFLLHFVKESKQDESGMPNNRFLAERTGGTYSTLKVQPAELEDSGVYFCASSLLAGGTGTDTQYFGPGTRLTVL.

There are many counts of this clonotype. The rearrangement joins TRBV7-2 to TRBJ2-3, with 7 bases lining up with TRBD2. The CDR3 is 16 amino acids. CDR1 and CDR2 from the germline V gene are SGHTA and FQGNSA. The V and J ends lost 1 base and 4 bases, in that order; junction bases with no gene match: 8. This CDR3 is CASSLVGGRASDTQYF. The CDR3 DNA sequence: TGTGCCAGCAGCTTAGTGGGCGGGAGAGCCTCAGATACGCAGTATTTT. Based on the CDR3 plus reference TRBV7-2 and TRBJ2-3, the full variable domain is GAGVSQSPSNKVTEKGKDVELRCDPISGHTALYWYRQSLGQGLEFLIYFQGNSAPDKSGLPSDRFSAERTGGSVSTLTIQRTQQEDSAVYLCASSLVGGRASDTQYFGPGTRLTVL.

In this sample, this clonotype turned up many times. V and J are TRBV20-1 and TRBJ2-5; tentatively, D is TRBD2 (5 bases). Trimming removed 5 bases at V and 5 bases at J, with 18 bases between. Germline CDR1 and CDR2: DFQATT and SNEGSKA (reference sequence). The CDR3 is made up of 14 amino acids. CDR3: CSAFMRARRETQYF. The CDR3 nucleotides are TGCAGTGCTTTTATGAGGGCCCGTAGGGAGACCCAGTACTTC.

This clonotype was seen many times. The chain links TRBV27 to TRBJ2-7, with a tentative D call TRBD1 (6 bases). Deletions cut 2 bases from V and 12 bases from J, with 14 bases between. CDR1 MNHEY and CDR2 SMNVEV come from the germline V gene (reference sequence). CDR3 size: 12 residues. The CDR3 loop reads CASSLKNREWYF. CDR3 bases: TGTGCCAGCAGTTTAAAAAACAGGGAGTGGTACTTC.

The V gene is TRBV25-1, the J gene TRBJ2-5; D is uncertain. Per the germline V gene, CDR1 is MGHDK and CDR2 is SYGVNS. CDR3 size: 14 residues. CDR3 bases: TGTGTTAGCAGTGACGGCCAACTAAGTGGGACCCAGTACTTC. It yields the protein CVSSDGQLSGTQYF.

Many counts were recorded for this clonotype. This rearrangement joins TRBV11-2 to TRBJ2-5; TRBD1 matches at 7 bases. This CDR3 region has 15 residues. Germline values: CDR1 SGHAT, CDR2 FQNNGV. V lost 1 base and J lost 3; bases outside the gene matches: 5. CDR3 residues: CASSLGQGSKETQYF. The CDR3 region has the DNA TGTGCCAGCAGCTTAGGACAGGGATCTAAAGAGACCCAGTACTTC.

This clonotype was detected ten times or more. The chain joins TRBV19 to TRBJ1-1; 8 bases agree with TRBD1. This CDR3 contains 15 residues. The germline V gene encodes CDR1 LNHDA and CDR2 SQIVND (reference sequence). With V trimmed by 7 bases and J by 3 bases, 10 bases remained unmatched. CDR3 sequence: CASTRTGIRDTEAFF. The CDR3 DNA follows: TGTGCCAGTACCAGGACAGGGATTCGAGACACTGAAGCTTTCTTT. The whole variable domain, filled in from reference TRBV19 and TRBJ1-1, reads DGGITQSPKYLFRKEGQNVTLSCEQNLNHDAMYWYRQDPGQGLRLIYYSQIVNDFQKGDIAEGYSVSREKKESFPLTVTSAQKNPTAFYLCASTRTGIRDTEAFFGQGTRLTVV.

This clonotype showed up many times. The CDR3 here is CASSEVRGNTEAFF. The CDR3 region has the DNA TGTGCCAGCAGTGAAGTCCGGGGGAACACTGAAGCTTTCTTT. The chain combines TRBV6-1 with TRBJ1-1; D is undetermined. V was clipped by 1 base and J by 1 base, with 7 bases between them. This CDR3 is built from 14 residues. Per germline, CDR1 MNHNS and CDR2 SASEGT.

A word on this clonotype: The junction shows a germline mismatch at one end, possibly a read error. The chain has TRBV6-1 and TRBJ1-1, with D maybe TRBD1 (5 bases). The CDR3 is 13 amino acids. Germline V gene data show CDR1 as MNHNS and CDR2 as SASEGT. The CDR3 protein is CTSRATQNTEAFF. The CDR3, as DNA: TGTACCAGCAGGGCTACTCAAAACACTGAAGCTTTCTTT.

V usage is TRBV6-1 and J usage is TRBJ2-7, with D possibly TRBD1 on 6 matching bases. CDR3 length: 13 amino acids. Germline V CDR1 and CDR2: MNHNS, SASEGT. V dropped 6 bases and J dropped 4 bases, with 13 bases sitting between them. The CDR3 reads CASRQRQVYEQYF. CDR3 DNA sequence: TGTGCCAGCAGGCAACGACAGGTTTACGAGCAGTACTTC.

A note on this clonotype: A read error may account for a junction end that differs from germline. The V call is TRBV5-5, the J call TRBJ2-1, with D perhaps TRBD2 (5 bases). CDR1 is SGHKS and CDR2 is YYEKEE in the germline V gene (reference sequence). The CDR3 is 15 residues long. The CDR3 nucleotides are TGTGCCAGCAGCTTGGGAAGCGGAACCTACAATAAGCAGTTCTTC. Amino acid sequence: CASSLGSGTYNKQFF.

Turning to this clonotype: The junction departs from germline at one end; a sequencing error may be responsible. The chain uses TRBV24-1 and TRBJ2-1; D gene uncertain. This CDR3 is 14 amino acids long. Germline lookup yields CDR1 KGHDR and CDR2 SFDVKD. Here the CDR3 reads CATSDPYTYTEQFF. The CDR3 nucleotides are TGTGCCACCAGTGACCCGTACACCTACACTGAGCAGTTCTTC.

The chain carries TRBV6-2 or TRBV6-3 and TRBJ2-7; TRBD2 agrees at 8 bases. Germline V CDR1 and CDR2: MNHEY, SVGEGT. This CDR3 spans 14 amino acids. Trimming removed 6 bases from V and 4 bases from J; junction bases left unmatched: 8. CDR3 sequence (DNA): TGTGCCAGCAGAGAGTGGAGCGGGAGATACGAGCAGTACTTC. It yields the protein CASREWSGRYEQYF.

This chain joins TRBV9 and TRBJ1-1, with 7 bases fitting TRBD1. Germline V gives CDR1 SGDLS, CDR2 YYNGEE. This CDR3 is 15 amino acids long. With 0 bases clipped from V and 1 base from J, the junction kept 3 bases outside the gene matches. This chain's CDR3 is CASSVGGQTNTEAFF. The CDR3 DNA reads TGTGCCAGCAGCGTAGGGGGACAGACGAACACTGAAGCTTTCTTT.

In the case of this clonotype: The junction departs from the called germline gene at one end, perhaps through a read error. The rearrangement uses TRBV27 and TRBJ2-1, with D perhaps matching TRBD1 (7 bases). The CDR3 consists of 15 residues. The germline V gene has CDR1 MNHEY and CDR2 SMNVEV (reference sequence). The CDR3 DNA follows: TGTGCCAGCGGCATGCGGGACAGCGATAATTCACCCCTCCACTTC. Translation gives CASGMRDSDNSPLHF.

This chain links TRBV6-2 or TRBV6-3 with TRBJ1-3; D remains ambiguous. Germline values: CDR1 MNHEY, CDR2 SVGEGT. V was trimmed by 5 bases and J by 2 bases, leaving 13 bases between them. There are 15 residues in the CDR3. The chain's CDR3 is CASSHKTATGNTIYF. The CDR3 coding sequence is TGTGCCAGCAGTCATAAGACCGCTACTGGAAACACCATATATTTT.

This clonotype was observed at least ten times. The chain links TRBV2 to TRBJ1-1; 7 nucleotides align to TRBD1. V dropped 6 bases and J dropped 9; count of bases not matched to a gene: 16. The germline V gene encodes CDR1 SNHLY and CDR2 FYNNEI. There are 15 residues in the CDR3. This CDR3 reads CASSPSKTGNNQAFF. CDR3 DNA: TGTGCCAGCAGCCCGTCAAAGACAGGGAATAACCAAGCTTTCTTT.

The rearrangement links TRBV11-3 to TRBJ2-7; 12 nucleotides align to TRBD2. The CDR3 extends over 15 amino acids. Germline V gene data show CDR1 as SGHNT and CDR2 as YENEEA. V was clipped by 5 bases and J by 7 bases; unmatched bases: 9. The CDR3 region is CASSQGLAGPGEQYF. CDR3 nucleotides: TGTGCCAGCAGCCAAGGACTAGCGGGACCGGGGGAGCAGTACTTC. Full variable domain (missing parts from reference TRBV11-3 and TRBJ2-7): EAGVVQSPRYKIIEKKQPVAFWCNPISGHNTLYWYLQNLGQGPELLIRYENEEAVDDSQLPKDRFSAERLKGVDSTLKIQPAELGDSAVYLCASSQGLAGPGEQYFGPGTRLTVT.